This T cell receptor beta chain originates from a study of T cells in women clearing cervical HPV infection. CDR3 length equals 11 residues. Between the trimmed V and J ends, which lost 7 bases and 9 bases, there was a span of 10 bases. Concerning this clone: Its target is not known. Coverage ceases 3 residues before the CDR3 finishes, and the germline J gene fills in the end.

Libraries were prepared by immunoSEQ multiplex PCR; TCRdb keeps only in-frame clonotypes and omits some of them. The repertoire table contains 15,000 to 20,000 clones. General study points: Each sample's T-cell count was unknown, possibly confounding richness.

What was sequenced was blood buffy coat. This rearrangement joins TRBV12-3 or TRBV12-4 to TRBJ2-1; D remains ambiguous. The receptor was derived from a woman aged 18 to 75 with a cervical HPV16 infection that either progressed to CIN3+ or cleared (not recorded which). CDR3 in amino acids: CASTSRREQFF. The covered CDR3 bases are TGTGCCAGCACCTCCAGGCGTGAG.